This record covers a single TCR beta chain. Primers: 60 Vbeta forward and 13 Jbeta reverse. Produced via immunoSEQ multiplex PCR; TCRdb's table is partial and in-frame only. There are approximately 70,000 clones in the sample, with roughly 1.7% held by the top ten. The data were obtained in a study of cytomegalovirus exposure and HLA in healthy donors. Trimming left V 2 bases short and J 4 bases short, with 12 bases between. The CDR3 is made up of 14 amino acids. Germline-derived CDR1 and CDR2 are SGHRS and YFSETQ. Sequenced sample: PBMCs. This sequence originates from a woman in her thirties in good health and CMV-seronegative. The chain joins TRBV5-1 to TRBJ2-5, with a possible D match to TRBD1 (6 bases). The CDR3 region is CASSLNTGPETQYF. The DNA of the CDR3 is TGCGCCAGCAGCTTAAATACAGGGCCAGAGACCCAGTACTTC. Filled out from reference TRBV5-1 and TRBJ2-5, the complete variable domain reads KAGVTQTPRYLIKTRGQQVTLSCSPISGHRSVSWYQQTPGQGLQFLFEYFSETQRNKGNFPGRFSGRQFSNSRSEMNVSTLELGDSALYLCASSLNTGPETQYFGPGTRLLVL.